Shown below are 20 T cell receptor beta chains from a single sample sequenced in a study of human T cells and chemical hapten exposure. Noted time point: patch test 2, 6 weeks after DPC sensitization. Regarding treatment: therapeutic diphenylcyclopropenone sensitization with weekly scalp DPC. TCRdb recomputed calls from the RACE reads with MiXCR, one row per CDR3 protein. In the table there are under 90,000 distinct CDR3 sequences, approximately 9% of which are singletons. The source material was whole blood, sampled in connection with sensitization to the hapten diphenylcyclopropenone (DPC). These receptors came from a woman in her forties or fifties with alopecia areata. Some clones in this sample may be carry-over from other donors' samples.

This clonotype was seen more than once but under ten times. The V gene is TRBV6-1, the J gene TRBJ2-7, with 11 bases matching TRBD1. The germline V gene has CDR1 MNHNS and CDR2 SASEGT. V was pared by 8 bases and J by 5 bases, with 5 bases of the junction left unmatched. The CDR3 consists of 13 residues. As DNA, the CDR3 is TGTGCCAGCGGGCGGGACAGGGGGGACGAGCAGTACTTC. It is translated as CASGRDRGDEQYF.

The chain employs TRBV7-8 and TRBJ2-7, with D possibly called TRBD1 or TRBD2 (5 bases each). This CDR3 comprises 15 residues. The germline CDR1 and CDR2 sequences are SGHVS and FQNEAQ. Deletions cut 5 bases from V and 0 bases from J, with 14 bases between. CDR3 DNA sequence: TGTGCCAGCAGCCCAACCGGGACCATCTCCTACGAGCAGTACTTC. It specifies CASSPTGTISYEQYF.

The chain uses TRBV27 and TRBJ2-1, with D possibly TRBD2 on 6 matching bases. V dropped 5 bases and J dropped 8 bases, with 25 bases sitting between them. The length of the CDR3 is 17 residues. CDR1 is MNHEY, CDR2 SMNVEV, per germline (reference sequence). Here the CDR3 DNA reads TGTGCCAGCAGTCTTCTCCTTGGCGGGACTGGTGAAGATGAGCAGTTCTTC. Protein: CASSLLLGGTGEDEQFF.

This clonotype turned up a few times. The rearrangement joins TRBV20-1 to TRBJ2-1; TRBD1 matches at 8 bases. V trimming: 6 bases; J trimming: 6 bases; junction bases outside the gene matches: 10. Germline assignment: CDR1 DFQATT and CDR2 SNEGSKA (reference sequence). This CDR3 has 14 amino acids. The chain's CDR3 is CSALRTGSRNEQFF. As DNA, the CDR3 is TGCAGTGCCCTCAGGACAGGGAGCCGCAATGAGCAGTTCTTC.

This clonotype has more than one count but fewer than ten. The chain carries TRBV6-1 and TRBJ2-2; D gene ambiguous. The V gene lost 6 bases and the J gene lost 6 bases, with 11 bases spanning the gap. The CDR3 is made up of 13 amino acids. Per germline, CDR1 MNHNS and CDR2 SASEGT. The DNA for the CDR3 is TGTGCCAGCAGCGTCAGTCTTGCCGGGGAGCTGTTTTTT. This sequence encodes CASSVSLAGELFF.

The V call is TRBV29-1, the J call TRBJ2-7, with D possibly being TRBD2 (7 bases). With 5 bases removed from V and 3 bases from J, the gap between germline ends came to 14 bases. This CDR3 is 13 amino acids long. The V gene's germline CDR1 is SQVTM and CDR2 ANQGSEA. CDR3 region: CSVWSGGHYEQYF. The CDR3 bases are TGCAGCGTTTGGTCGGGGGGCCACTACGAGCAGTACTTC.

This clonotype has only a few counts. This chain connects TRBV20-1 to TRBJ1-6; no definite D call. Trimming removed 1 base from V and 11 bases from J, with 12 bases in between. Looked up from germline, CDR1 is DFQATT and CDR2 is SNEGSKA (reference sequence). CDR3 size: 13 residues. The CDR3 loop is CSARVTGDPPLHF. CDR3 nucleotides: TGCAGTGCTAGAGTCACCGGGGATCCACCCCTCCACTTT.

The J gene is TRBJ2-7, the V gene TRBV7-2; D is perhaps TRBD1 or TRBD2 (5 bases each). CDR1 is SGHTA, CDR2 FQGNSA, per germline. Trimming removed 5 bases from V and 7 bases from J, with 18 bases in between. This CDR3 contains 14 residues. CDR3 region: CASSQTGATGEQYF. CDR3 sequence (DNA): TGTGCCAGCAGCCAGACTGGGGCTACGGGGGAGCAGTACTTC.

The sample holds a few counts of this clonotype. This chain connects TRBV5-8 to TRBJ1-1, with D perhaps matching TRBD1 (5 bases). The CDR3 consists of 15 residues. Trimming pared 2 bases from V and 1 base from J, leaving 12 bases between. CDR1 is SGHTS and CDR2 is YDEGEE in the germline V gene. The CDR3 region is CASSFRGITNTEAFF. The DNA of the CDR3 is TGTGCCAGCAGCTTTCGGGGGATTACGAACACTGAAGCTTTCTTT.

The table lists this clonotype with many counts. The rearrangement links TRBV6-6 to TRBJ2-5, with TRBD2 matching over 11 bases. Per germline, CDR1 MNHNY and CDR2 SVGAGI (reference sequence). V was clipped by 4 bases and J by 5 bases; unmatched bases: 6. The CDR3 is made up of 15 amino acids. CDR3 sequence: CASSLLAGGQETQYF. The CDR3 DNA follows: TGTGCCAGCAGTTTATTAGCGGGAGGGCAGGAGACCCAGTACTTC.

For the CDR3, the DNA is TGCAGCGTTGAAGAGCTGTCTAGCGCCAATGAGCAGTTCTTC. Its translation is CSVEELSSANEQFF. V usage is TRBV29-1 and J usage is TRBJ2-1, with a weak D call TRBD2 (6 bases). Looked up from germline, CDR1 is SQVTM and CDR2 is ANQGSEA. This CDR3 contains 14 residues. Trimming stripped 0 bases from V and 6 bases from J, with 12 bases between.

This clonotype was found many times. The chain links TRBV20-1 to TRBJ2-3; 9 bases agree with TRBD2. Trimming removed 1 base from V and 3 bases from J; junction bases left unmatched: 2. This CDR3 is 14 amino acids long. CDR1 and CDR2 from the germline V gene are DFQATT and SNEGSKA (reference sequence). The CDR3 reads CSARALAGTDTQYF. The DNA for the CDR3 is TGCAGTGCTAGAGCCCTAGCGGGGACAGATACGCAGTATTTT.

This clonotype was detected many times. The chain has TRBV12-3 or TRBV12-4 and TRBJ1-3, with D maybe TRBD1 (5 bases). The CDR3 runs to 13 residues. V gave up 4 bases and J gave up 6 bases, with 10 bases separating them. DNA of the CDR3: TGTGCCAGCAGTTCGCAGGGTACAAACACCATATATTTT. Protein sequence: CASSSQGTNTIYF.

This clonotype was seen a handful of times. The chain uses TRBV4-3 and TRBJ2-1; either TRBD1 or TRBD2 may fit D (5 bases each). This CDR3 contains 15 residues. Trimming shortened V by 0 bases and J by 8 bases, and 14 bases separated the two germline ends. Germline CDR1 reads LGHNA; CDR2 reads YSLEER. CDR3: CASSQDALRGDEQFF. In DNA form, the CDR3 reads TGCGCCAGCAGCCAAGATGCCTTGAGAGGGGATGAGCAGTTCTTC.

This clonotype was observed a handful of times. V gene TRBV6-2 or TRBV6-3 combines with J gene TRBJ2-3; D gene uncertain. The length of the CDR3 is 13 residues. The germline CDR1 and CDR2 sequences are MNHEY and SVGEGT. Trimming shortened V by 4 bases and J by 5 bases, and 10 bases separated the two germline ends. CDR3 nucleotides: TGTGCCAGCAGTTCTTTCGACCTAGATACGCAGTATTTT. This translates into CASSSFDLDTQYF.

This clonotype showed up just a few times. The V call is TRBV7-2, the J call TRBJ2-3; the D gene is possibly TRBD2 (5 bases). Per germline, CDR1 SGHTA and CDR2 FQGNSA. The CDR3 has 15 residues. V was clipped by 0 bases and J by 4 bases, with 11 bases between them. The CDR3 sequence is CASSLAPSFPDTQYF. The CDR3 DNA sequence: TGTGCCAGCAGCTTAGCGCCTAGCTTCCCAGATACGCAGTATTTT.

This clonotype was detected ten times or more. The rearrangement uses TRBV29-1 and TRBJ2-1; TRBD2 matches 10 bases. The germline gives CDR1 SQVTM, CDR2 ANQGSEA. V was pared by 6 bases and J by 6 bases, with 8 bases of the junction left unmatched. This CDR3 region has 14 residues. CDR3 DNA sequence: TGCAGCGTCCACAGCGGGAGGGCCTCCAATGAGCAGTTCTTC. It encodes CSVHSGRASNEQFF.

This clonotype came up a few times. The chain joins TRBV9 to TRBJ2-7; 7 nucleotides match TRBD2. The trim removed 4 bases at V and 7 bases at J, leaving 11 bases unmatched. CDR1 is SGDLS, CDR2 YYNGEE, per germline. This CDR3 spans 14 amino acids. The CDR3 coding sequence is TGTGCCAGCAGCCCTTGGACTGGGGAGGGTGAGCAGTACTTC. Protein sequence: CASSPWTGEGEQYF.

This sequence joins TRBV7-8 and TRBJ2-5, with D unclear. This CDR3 has 14 residues. V lost 7 bases, J lost 0 bases, and 12 bases lay in between. Germline lookup yields CDR1 SGHVS and CDR2 FQNEAQ. The CDR3 coding sequence is TGTGCCAGCACCTTCTGGCCCTACCAAGAGACCCAGTACTTC. Amino acids: CASTFWPYQETQYF.

The chain combines TRBV7-8 with TRBJ1-4; TRBD1 might be the D (6 bases). V was cut by 4 bases and J by 5 bases, with 11 bases left in between. CDR3 length equals 14 residues. CDR1 and CDR2 from the germline V gene are SGHVS and FQNEAQ. CDR3 amino acids: CASSWEGGNEKLFF. The CDR3 nucleotides are TGTGCCAGCAGCTGGGAAGGGGGGAATGAAAAACTGTTTTTT.